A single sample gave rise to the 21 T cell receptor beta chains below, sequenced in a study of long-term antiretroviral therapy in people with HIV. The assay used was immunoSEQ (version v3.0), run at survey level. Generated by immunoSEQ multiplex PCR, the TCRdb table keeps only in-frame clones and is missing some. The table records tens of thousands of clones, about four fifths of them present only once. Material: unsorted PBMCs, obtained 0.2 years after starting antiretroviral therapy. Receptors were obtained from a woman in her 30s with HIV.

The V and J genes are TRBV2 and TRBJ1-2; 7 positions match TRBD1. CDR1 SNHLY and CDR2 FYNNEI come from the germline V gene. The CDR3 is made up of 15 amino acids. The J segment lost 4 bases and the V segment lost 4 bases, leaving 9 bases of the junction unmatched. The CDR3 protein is CASSVEAGGTYGYTF. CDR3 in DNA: TGTGCCAGCAGTGTCGAGGCAGGGGGTACCTATGGCTACACCTTC.

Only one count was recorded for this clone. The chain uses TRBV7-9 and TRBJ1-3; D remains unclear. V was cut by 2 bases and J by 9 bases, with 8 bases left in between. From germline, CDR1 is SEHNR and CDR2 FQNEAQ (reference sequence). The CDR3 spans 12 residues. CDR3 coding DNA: TGTGCCAGCAGCTTAATTGAAGGCACCATATATTTT. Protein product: CASSLIEGTIYF.

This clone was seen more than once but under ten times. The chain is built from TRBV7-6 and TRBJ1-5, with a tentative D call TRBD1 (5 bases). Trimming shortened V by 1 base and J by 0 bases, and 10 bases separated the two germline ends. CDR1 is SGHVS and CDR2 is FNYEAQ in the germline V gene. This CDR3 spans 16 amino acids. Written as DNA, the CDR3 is TGTGCCAGCAGCTTAGAGGGACGCTATAGCAATCAGCCCCAGCATTTT. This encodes CASSLEGRYSNQPQHF.

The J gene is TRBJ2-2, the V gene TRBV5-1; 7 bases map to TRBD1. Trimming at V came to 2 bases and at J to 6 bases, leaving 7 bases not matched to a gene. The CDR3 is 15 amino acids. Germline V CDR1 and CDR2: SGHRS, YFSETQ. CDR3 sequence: CASSLLGGEAGELFF. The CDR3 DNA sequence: TGCGCCAGCAGCTTATTAGGGGGCGAGGCCGGGGAGCTGTTTTTT.

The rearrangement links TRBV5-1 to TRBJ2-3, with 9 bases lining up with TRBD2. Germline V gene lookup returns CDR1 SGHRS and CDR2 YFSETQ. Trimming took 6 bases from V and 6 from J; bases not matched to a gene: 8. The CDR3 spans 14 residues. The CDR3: CASKGGGEFDTQYF. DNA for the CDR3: TGCGCCAGCAAGGGCGGGGGGGAGTTCGATACGCAGTATTTT.

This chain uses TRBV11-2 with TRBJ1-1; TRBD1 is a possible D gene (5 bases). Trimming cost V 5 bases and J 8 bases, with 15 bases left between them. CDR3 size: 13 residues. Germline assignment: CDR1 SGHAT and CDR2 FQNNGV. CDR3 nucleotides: TGTGCCAGCAGCCCTGATTCCGGGACCGAAGCTTTCTTT. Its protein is CASSPDSGTEAFF.

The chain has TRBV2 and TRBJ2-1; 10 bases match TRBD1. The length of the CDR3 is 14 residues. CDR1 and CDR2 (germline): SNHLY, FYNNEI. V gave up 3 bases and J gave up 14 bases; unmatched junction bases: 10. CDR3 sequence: CASSDRGQGTTEFF. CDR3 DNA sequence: TGTGCCAGCAGTGATCGGGGACAGGGGACGACCGAGTTCTTC.

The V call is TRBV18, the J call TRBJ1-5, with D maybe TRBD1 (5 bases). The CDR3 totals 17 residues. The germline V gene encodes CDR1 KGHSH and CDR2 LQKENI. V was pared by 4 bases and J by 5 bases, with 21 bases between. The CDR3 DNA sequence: TGTGCCAGCTCACGGGGTTTTGGTGGGGGAGTGGATCAGCCCCAGCATTTT. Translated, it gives CASSRGFGGGVDQPQHF.

The CDR3 DNA reads TGCGCCAGCAGCTCCCGACAGGGTACAGATACGCAGTATTTT. It yields the protein CASSSRQGTDTQYF. J is TRBJ2-3 and V is TRBV5-1, with TRBD1 identical over 7 bases. V was pared by 3 bases and J by 3 bases, with 4 bases of the junction left unmatched. The germline V gene encodes CDR1 SGHRS and CDR2 YFSETQ. This CDR3 has 14 amino acids.

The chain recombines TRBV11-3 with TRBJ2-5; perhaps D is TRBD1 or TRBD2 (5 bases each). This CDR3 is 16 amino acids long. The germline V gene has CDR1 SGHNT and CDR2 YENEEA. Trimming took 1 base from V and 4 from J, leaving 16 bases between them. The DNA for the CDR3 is TGTGCCAGCAGCTTAGGTGGGACCCCGGGCCGAGAGACCCAGTACTTC. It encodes CASSLGGTPGRETQYF.

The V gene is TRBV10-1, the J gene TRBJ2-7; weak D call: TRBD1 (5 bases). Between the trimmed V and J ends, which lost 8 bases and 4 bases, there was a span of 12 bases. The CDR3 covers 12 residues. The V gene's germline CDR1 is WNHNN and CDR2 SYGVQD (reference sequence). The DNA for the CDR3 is TGCGCCAGCGATAGGGGCTATTACGAGCAGTACGTC. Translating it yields CASDRGYYEQYV.

The DNA of the CDR3 is TGTGCCACCACACGTCGGGACAGGACCTTTGAGGCTTTCTTT. Its protein is CATTRRDRTFEAFF. The gene calls are TRBV15 and TRBJ1-1, with TRBD1 matching 8 bases. This CDR3 comprises 14 residues. CDR1 and CDR2 (germline): LNHNV, YYDKDF (reference sequence). Trimming removed 7 bases from V and 11 bases from J; junction bases left unmatched: 15. Full variable domain (outside the CDR3, taken from reference TRBV15 and TRBJ1-1): DAMVIQNPRYQVTQFGKPVTLSCSQTLNHNVMYWYQQKSSQAPKLLFHYYDKDFNNEADTPDNFQSRRPNTSFCFLDIRSPGLGDTAMYLCATTRRDRTFEAFFGQGTRLTVV.

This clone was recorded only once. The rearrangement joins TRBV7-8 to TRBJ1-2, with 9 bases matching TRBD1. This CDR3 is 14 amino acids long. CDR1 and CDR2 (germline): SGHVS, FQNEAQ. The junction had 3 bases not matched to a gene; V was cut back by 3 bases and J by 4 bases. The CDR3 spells CASSFGDRAYGYTF. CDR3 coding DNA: TGTGCCAGCAGCTTCGGGGACAGGGCCTATGGCTACACCTTC.

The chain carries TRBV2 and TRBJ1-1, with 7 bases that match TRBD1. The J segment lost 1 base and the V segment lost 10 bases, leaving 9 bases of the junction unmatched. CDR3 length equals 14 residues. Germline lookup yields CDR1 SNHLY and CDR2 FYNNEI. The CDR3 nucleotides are TGTGCCATCGAGGGACAGCTAAAGAACACTGAAGCTTTCTTT. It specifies CAIEGQLKNTEAFF.

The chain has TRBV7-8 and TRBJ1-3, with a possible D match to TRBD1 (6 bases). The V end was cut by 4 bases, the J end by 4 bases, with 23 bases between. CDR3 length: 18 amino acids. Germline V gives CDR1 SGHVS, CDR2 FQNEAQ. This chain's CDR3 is CASSSTTSGGQGGNTIYF. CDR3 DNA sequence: TGTGCCAGCAGCTCGACTACCTCGGGGGGCCAAGGGGGAAACACCATATATTTT. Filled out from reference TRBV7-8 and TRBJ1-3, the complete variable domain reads GAGVSQSPRYKVAKRGQDVALRCDPISGHVSLFWYQQALGQGPEFLTYFQNEAQLDKSGLPSDRFFAERPEGSVSTLKIQRTQQEDSAVYLCASSSTTSGGQGGNTIYFGEGSWLTVV.

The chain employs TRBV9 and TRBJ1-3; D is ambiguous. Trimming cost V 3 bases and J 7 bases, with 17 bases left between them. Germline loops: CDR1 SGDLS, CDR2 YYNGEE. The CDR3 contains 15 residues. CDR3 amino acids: CASSAWAKSANTIYF. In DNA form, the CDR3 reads TGTGCCAGCAGCGCTTGGGCCAAATCTGCGAACACCATATATTTT.

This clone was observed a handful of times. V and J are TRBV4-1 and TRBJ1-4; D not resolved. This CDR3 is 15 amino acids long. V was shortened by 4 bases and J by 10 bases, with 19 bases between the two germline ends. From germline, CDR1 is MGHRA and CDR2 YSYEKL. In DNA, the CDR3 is TGCGCCAGCAGCCCCGACGCGGTTACTTTGGGAAAACTGTTTTTT. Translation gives CASSPDAVTLGKLFF.

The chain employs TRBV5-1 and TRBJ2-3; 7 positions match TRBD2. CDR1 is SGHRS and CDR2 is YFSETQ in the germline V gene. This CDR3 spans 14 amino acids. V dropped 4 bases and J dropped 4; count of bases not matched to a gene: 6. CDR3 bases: TGCGCCAGCAGCACCGGGACTATCTCAGATACGCAGTATTTT. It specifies CASSTGTISDTQYF.

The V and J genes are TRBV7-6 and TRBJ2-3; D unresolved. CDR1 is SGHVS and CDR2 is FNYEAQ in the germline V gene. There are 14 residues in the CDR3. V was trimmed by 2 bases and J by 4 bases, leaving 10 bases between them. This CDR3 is CASSLLGISDTQYF. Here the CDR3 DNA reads TGTGCCAGCAGCTTACTTGGGATTTCAGATACGCAGTATTTT.

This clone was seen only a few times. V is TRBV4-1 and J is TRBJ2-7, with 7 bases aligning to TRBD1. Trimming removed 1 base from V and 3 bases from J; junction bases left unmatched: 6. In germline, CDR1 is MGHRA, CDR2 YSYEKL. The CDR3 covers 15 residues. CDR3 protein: CASSQATGVIYEQYV. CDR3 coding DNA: TGCGCCAGCAGCCAAGCCACAGGGGTAATCTACGAGCAGTACGTC.

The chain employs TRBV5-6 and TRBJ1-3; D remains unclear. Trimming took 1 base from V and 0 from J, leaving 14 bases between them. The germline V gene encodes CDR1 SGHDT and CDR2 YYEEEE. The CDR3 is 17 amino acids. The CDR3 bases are TGTGCCAGCAGCTTGCTGGGTGACGGTAGCTCTGGAAACACCATATATTTT. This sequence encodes CASSLLGDGSSGNTIYF.